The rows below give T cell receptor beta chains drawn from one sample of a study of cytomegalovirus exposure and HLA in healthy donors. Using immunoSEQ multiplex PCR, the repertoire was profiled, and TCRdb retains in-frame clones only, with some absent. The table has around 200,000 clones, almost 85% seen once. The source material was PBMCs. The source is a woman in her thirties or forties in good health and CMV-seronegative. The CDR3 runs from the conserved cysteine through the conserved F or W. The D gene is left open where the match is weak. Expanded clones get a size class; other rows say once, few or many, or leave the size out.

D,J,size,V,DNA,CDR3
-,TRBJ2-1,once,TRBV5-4,TGTGCCAGCAGCGTGAATTGGGGAGGCAATGAGCAGTTCTTC,CASSVNWGGNEQFF
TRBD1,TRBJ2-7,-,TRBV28,TGTGCCAGCAGTTTATCTGCAGGGGGCAACGAGCAGTACTTC,CASSLSAGGNEQYF
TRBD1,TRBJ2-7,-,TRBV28,TGTGCCAGCAGTTTGGGACAGGCCAGGTACGAGCAGTACTTC,CASSLGQARYEQYF
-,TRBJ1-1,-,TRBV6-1,TGTGCCAGTGGGAGGGGGGTCCAGAACACTGAAGCTTTCTTT,CASGRGVQNTEAFF
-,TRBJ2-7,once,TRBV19,TGTGCCAGTAGCCGTGCGGGACAGCTCTACGAGCAGTACTTC,CASSRAGQLYEQYF
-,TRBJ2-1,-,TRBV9,TGTGCCAGCAGCCCCCAAGCATACTACTACAATGAGCAGTTCTTC,CASSPQAYYYNEQFF
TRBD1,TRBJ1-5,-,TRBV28,TGTGCCAGCAGCCTGTACGGCAGGGGGATCGATGGCAATCAGCCCCAGCATTTT,CASSLYGRGIDGNQPQHF
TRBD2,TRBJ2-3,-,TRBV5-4,TGTGCCAGCAGCTTAGCGGGGGTACCTCGGGATACGCAGTATTTT,CASSLAGVPRDTQYF
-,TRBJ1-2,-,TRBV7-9,TGTGCCAGCAGCTTAGCATCTGGGGCCTACACCTTC,CASSLASGAYTF
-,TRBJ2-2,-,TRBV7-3,TGTGCCAGCAGTACCCAGATGGCCGGGGAGCTGTTTTTT,CASSTQMAGELFF
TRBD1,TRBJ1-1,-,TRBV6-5,TGTGCCAGCAATCAACGGACAGGGAACACTGAAGCTTTCTTT,CASNQRTGNTEAFF
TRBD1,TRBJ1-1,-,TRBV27,TGTGCCAGCAGTTTGTTCAGGGGGGACACTGAAGCTTTCTTT,CASSLFRGDTEAFF
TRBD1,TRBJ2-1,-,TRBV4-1,TGCGCCAGCAGCCTCGCGACAGGGATTGCGGTCAATGAGCAGTTCTTC,CASSLATGIAVNEQFF
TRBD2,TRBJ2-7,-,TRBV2,TGTGCCAGCGGATGGACTAGCGGGGATTACGAGCAGTACTTC,CASGWTSGDYEQYF
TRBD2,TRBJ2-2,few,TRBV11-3,TGTGCCACCTCCGGGACTACGAACACCGGGGAGCTGTTTTTT,CATSGTTNTGELFF
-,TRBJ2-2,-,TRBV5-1,TGCGCCAGCAGCTTGGAGGGGTCCGGGGAGCTGTTTTTT,CASSLEGSGELFF